This T cell receptor beta chain was sequenced for a study of cytomegalovirus exposure and HLA in healthy donors (dated by TCRdb to about 2017). Study-level background: An earlier analysis of approximately 550 of the donors reported more than 250 Gb of sequence data and more than 90 million unique TCR beta sequences from some 180 million T cells. High-throughput TCR immunosequencing, statistical association of individual TCRs with disease status, and machine learning were combined to predict cytomegalovirus infection status. Rather than drawing on any new phenotypic data, the later analysis identified candidate immune exposures from TCR beta sequences and the way those sequences occurred across donors. The T cell repertoires of about 700 subjects were profiled by immunosequencing and related to cytomegalovirus serostatus. In addition to the first cohort of approximately 670 subjects, a separate validation cohort of approximately 130 different subjects was used. In a later analysis, previously published TCR beta repertoires from fewer than 750 donors were re-analyzed and high-resolution HLA genotyping was added so that TCR occurrence patterns could be studied. Because of strong linkage in the cohort, five DR-DQ haplotypes were treated as single units for association and clustering. The number of donors typed differed by locus, with 629-630 for A, B, C, DRB1 and DQB1, about 500 for DQA1, over 600 for DPA1, and around 450 for DPB1. Donor age, sex, ethnicity and CMV serostatus were compiled alongside the repertoire data. The study aimed to test whether signatures of past pathogen exposure could be identified by cataloging public T cell receptors. A later genetic analysis took genome-wide SNP genotypes for about 55% of the 666 donors and used that subset as a discovery cohort. The genetic ancestry cluster associated with self-reported Caucasian donors included approximately 85% of the 350 to 500 genotyped donors. Across about 370 genotyped donors of the cohort, an average of roughly 230,000 unique TCR beta nucleotide sequences per donor were sequenced, and approximately 19% of those sequences were non-productive. An earlier analysis of 587 of the donors used high-throughput TCR beta sequencing to judge whether each TCR beta V gene segment behaved as functional or pseudogenic. All discovery cohort repertoires had been generated using a single sequencing platform. Class I and class II HLA loci were covered by the typing at four-digit resolution. An early release that covered around 590 HLA-typed donors contained around 330 gigabases of sequencing data and 65 million to 100 million unique TCR sequences.

As to this clone: The antigen it recognizes is unknown. Per-base quality was not reported, and no clone a single base away is much larger than it.

Libraries were made using the immunoSEQ multiplex PCR assay. For the multiplex PCR, a mixture combining 60 forward primers for TCR Vbeta segments and 13 reverse primers for TCR Jbeta segments was used. The CDR3 region of rearranged TCR beta genes was amplified from genomic DNA with a multiplex PCR assay. The Illumina HiSeq System was used to sequence the amplified TCR beta libraries as 87-base-pair reads. Per the authors' processing: In a later analysis, tens of millions of unique TCR beta chains were counted across the roughly 670 repertoires, and roughly 11 million of these chains were shared by at least two donors. To remove PCR and sequencing errors, raw reads were error-corrected and collapsed into unique sequences using a nearest-neighbor algorithm that merged closely related sequences. To assign V, D and J gene segments, CDR3 sequences were aligned to IMGT reference sequences. Each retained sequence needed at least a six-nucleotide match to both a V gene segment and a J gene segment. A rearrangement was called productive if the CDR3 had no stop codons and remained in frame with V and J, and every other rearrangement was called non-productive. CDR3 was defined by IMGT convention, running from the second conserved V-encoded cysteine to the conserved J-encoded phenylalanine. Sequences without an unambiguous match to a single V gene segment were excluded from the earlier analysis of several hundred of the donors. In an earlier analysis of some 590 of the donors, a V segment was called functional when productive rearrangements were above 56.7%, and segregating when the standard deviation between donors exceeded 5%. A statistical classification framework was developed to diagnose cytomegalovirus status using the catalog of TCR beta chain sequences. In a later analysis, V and J genes were assigned by comparing TCR nucleotide sequences against IMGT/GENE-DB human TR gene sequences. A later analysis assigned CDR3 sequences and most-parsimonious VDJ recombination scenarios with the TCRdist pipeline. A later analysis defined each TCR beta chain by its CDR3 amino acid sequence plus V-gene family, and excluded reads lacking a unique V-gene family. As a way to deal with suspected cross-contamination and a sequencing artifact, a later analysis dropped under 600 nucleotide sequences that were highly shared and had low generation probability. In a later analysis, a clonal expansion index was calculated for each public chain from normalized within-repertoire ranks of inferred template counts. In a later analysis, generation probabilities were computed with a VDJ recombination model fitted to out-of-frame rearrangements, and the resulting probabilities were checked against IGoR. Hypergeometric tests were used in a later analysis to score TCR-TCR, TCR-HLA and TCR-CMV co-occurrence, with a repertoire-size bias correction applied to the TCR pairs. False discovery rates were estimated in a later analysis by permuting HLA or CMV assignments 20 times. In a later analysis, co-occurring TCRs were grouped using DBSCAN, and TCRdist sequence similarity was added for clustering within HLA-allele-positive subsets. Co-occurrence clustering excluded repertoires with fewer than 30,000 or more than 120,000 public chains, plus five with anomalous nucleotide sharing. The table comes from immuneACCESS by way of TCRdb, which keeps in-frame sequences with V and J called. Part of the clones is missing from these tables; in studies checked, under half for an unresolved V gene and the rest for unknown reasons. V and J calls and clone size are those listed in that table; D and trimming were worked out from the DNA. For this sample there are about 160,000 clones; roughly 78% appear just once. 5% to 6.5% of the sample rests with the top ten.

The investigation overall reported the following: In an earlier analysis of approximately 590 of the donors, most TCR beta V segments appeared in productive rearrangements about 87% or about 30% of the time, broadly matching IMGT annotations. For the cohort, immune exposure information was limited to CMV serostatus. Because the 87-base-pair reads could not distinguish some IMGT-functional V segments, including TRBV6-2 and TRBV6-3, those segments were excluded. This cohort had only TCR beta chains sequenced, and the lack of alpha or paired-chain data limited which features could be detected. In a later analysis, most CMV-associated TCR beta chains were found to appear HLA-restricted, with HLA associations seemingly driven largely by CMV exposure. A further reported finding was that TCR beta sequences accurately predicted the HLA-A and HLA-B alleles for most subjects in the first cohort. In a later analysis, HLA-associated TCR beta chains showed more clonal expansion and lower generation probabilities than non-associated chains that were equally common. Presence/absence analyses assumed roughly uniform sequencing depth across donors, an assumption that may not hold. Linkage disequilibrium might explain the correlated functional status among segregating V segments, but an unknown experimental factor could not be excluded. According to a later genetic analysis, donors in an Asian-associated ancestry cluster had fewer N-insertions in productive TCRs than the approximately 610-donor mean. In the study, approximately 150 TCR beta chains were listed as associated with cytomegalovirus. It was suggested by the authors that the approach could potentially be generalized to other disease states and immunological phenotypes. Assigning TCR associations to individual alleles was difficult when HLA alleles, especially DR and DQ, strongly co-occurred. Most TCR sequences were observed very rarely across donors, whereas some public TCRs were present in many individuals. Several of the top co-occurrence clusters appeared to be linked to parvovirus B19, influenza, CMV and Epstein-Barr virus, according to a later analysis. In vitro tests confirmed that three of the cytomegalovirus-associated TCR beta chains recognize cytomegalovirus antigens. Cytomegalovirus status was reported to be diagnosed by the classifier with high specificity and sensitivity in both the original and validation cohorts. In a later genetic analysis, a missense DCLRE1C variant was associated with V-gene and J-gene trimming of TCR beta chains, and the association was replicated in an independent cohort. In a later analysis, the rate of TCR association differed among HLA loci, with DRB1 alleles having the most associated TCRs and HLA-C alleles having the fewest. At a false discovery rate of 0.05, a later analysis linked 15,000 to 20,000 TCR beta sequences to specific HLA alleles. Because some donors lacked HLA typing at each locus, the association tests relied only on the typed subset. Seventeen rarely observed V segments, including chromosome 9 orphons, were excluded from the earlier analysis of several hundred of the donors because counts were too low. A cluster of highly shared sequence variants was judged likely to be a technical artifact of the sequencing pipeline.

In total, more than 500 healthy bone marrow donors made up the cohort. All cohort members were sampled while nominally healthy, although unrecorded immune exposures were likely present. The donor was CMV seropositive and was included in the group of 250 to 350 seropositive cohort members. A peripheral blood sample was collected from each donor, and TCR beta sequencing was performed on peripheral blood mononuclear cells. The Qiagen DNeasy Blood Extraction Kit was used to extract genomic DNA from the blood cell samples. The CDR3 runs 13 residues from the cysteine to the phenylalanine. Left in the record is the CDR3 DNA by itself, 39 bases read in frame from the first base. As encoded in the germline V gene (reference sequence), CDR1 is GTSNPN while CDR2 is SVGIG.

The clonotype originates from a man aged 45-65 years in good health and CMV-seropositive. Sequenced input: PBMCs. This chain is built from TRBV30 and TRBJ2-5, with 8 junctional bases fitting TRBD2. The J call may be mistaken, given a closer DNA end match to TRBJ2-7. The sequence in DNA is TGTGCCTGGCGCCCGGGACTAGCCTACGAGCAGTACTTC. Translation gives CAWRPGLAYEQYF.